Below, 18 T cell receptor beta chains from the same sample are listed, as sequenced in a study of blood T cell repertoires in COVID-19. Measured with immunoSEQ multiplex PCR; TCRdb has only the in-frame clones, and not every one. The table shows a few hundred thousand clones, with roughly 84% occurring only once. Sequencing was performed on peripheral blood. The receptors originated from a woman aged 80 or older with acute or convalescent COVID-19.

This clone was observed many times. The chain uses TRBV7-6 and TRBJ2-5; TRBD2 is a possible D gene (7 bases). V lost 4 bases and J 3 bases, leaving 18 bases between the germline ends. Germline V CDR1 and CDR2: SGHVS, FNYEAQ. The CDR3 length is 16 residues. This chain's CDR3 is CASSWTSRGGEETQYF. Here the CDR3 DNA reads TGTGCCAGCAGCTGGACTAGTAGGGGGGGTGAAGAGACCCAGTACTTC.

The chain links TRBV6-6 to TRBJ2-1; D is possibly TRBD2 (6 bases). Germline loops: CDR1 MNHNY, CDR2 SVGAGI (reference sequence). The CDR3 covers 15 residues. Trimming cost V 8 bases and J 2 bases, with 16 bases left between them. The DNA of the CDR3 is TGTGCCAGCGCCCCGGGACTTCGTACCTACAATGAGCAGTTCTTC. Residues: CASAPGLRTYNEQFF.

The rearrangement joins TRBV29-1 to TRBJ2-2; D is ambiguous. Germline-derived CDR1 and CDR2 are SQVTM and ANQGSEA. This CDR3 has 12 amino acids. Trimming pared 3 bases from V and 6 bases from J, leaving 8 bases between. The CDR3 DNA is TGCAGCGTTGACAGGTCCTCCGGGGAGCTGTTTTTT. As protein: CSVDRSSGELFF.

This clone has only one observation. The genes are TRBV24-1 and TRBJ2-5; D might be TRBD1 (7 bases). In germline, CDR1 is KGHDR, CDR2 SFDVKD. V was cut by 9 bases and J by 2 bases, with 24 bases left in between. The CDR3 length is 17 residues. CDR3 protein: CATSGGTQGRGQETQYF. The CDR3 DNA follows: TGTGCCACCTCCGGGGGAACACAGGGCAGGGGGCAAGAGACCCAGTACTTC.

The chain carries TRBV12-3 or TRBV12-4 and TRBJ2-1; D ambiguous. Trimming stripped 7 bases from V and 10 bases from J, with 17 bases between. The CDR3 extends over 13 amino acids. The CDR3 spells CASTPSILYEQFF. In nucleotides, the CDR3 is TGTGCCAGCACCCCTTCTATTTTGTACGAGCAGTTCTTC.

CDR3 nucleotide sequence: TGTGCCAGCAGCAATCGACTAGCGTATACAAATGAGCAGTTCTTC. This sequence encodes CASSNRLAYTNEQFF. The chain is built from TRBV27 and TRBJ2-1, with TRBD2 matching 8 bases. With 6 bases clipped from V and 7 bases from J, the junction kept 11 bases outside the gene matches. This CDR3 region has 15 residues. Germline assignment: CDR1 MNHEY and CDR2 SMNVEV (reference sequence).

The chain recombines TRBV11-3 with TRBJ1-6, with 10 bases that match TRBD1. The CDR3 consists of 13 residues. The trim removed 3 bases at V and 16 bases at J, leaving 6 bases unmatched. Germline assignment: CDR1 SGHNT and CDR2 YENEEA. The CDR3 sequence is CASSLGQGRLLHF. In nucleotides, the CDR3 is TGTGCCAGCAGCTTGGGACAGGGGCGGCTACTCCACTTT.

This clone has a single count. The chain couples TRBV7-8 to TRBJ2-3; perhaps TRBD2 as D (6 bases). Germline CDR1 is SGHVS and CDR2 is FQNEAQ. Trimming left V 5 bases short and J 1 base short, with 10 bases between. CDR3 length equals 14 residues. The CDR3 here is CASSIRGGTDTQYF. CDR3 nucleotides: TGTGCCAGCAGCATACGCGGGGGCACAGATACGCAGTATTTT.

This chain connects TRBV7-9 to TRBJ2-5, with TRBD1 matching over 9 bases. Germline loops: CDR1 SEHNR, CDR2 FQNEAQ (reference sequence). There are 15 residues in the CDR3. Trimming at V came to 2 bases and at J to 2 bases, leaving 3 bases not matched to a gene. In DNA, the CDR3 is TGTGCCAGCAGCTTACATGACAGGGGGCAAGAGACCCAGTACTTC. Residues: CASSLHDRGQETQYF.

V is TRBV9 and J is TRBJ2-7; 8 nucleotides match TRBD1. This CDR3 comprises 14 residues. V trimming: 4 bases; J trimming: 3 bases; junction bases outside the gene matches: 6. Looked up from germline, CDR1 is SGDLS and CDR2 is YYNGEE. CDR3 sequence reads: CASSNHRGDYEQYF. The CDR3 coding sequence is TGTGCCAGCAGCAACCACAGGGGGGACTACGAGCAGTACTTC.

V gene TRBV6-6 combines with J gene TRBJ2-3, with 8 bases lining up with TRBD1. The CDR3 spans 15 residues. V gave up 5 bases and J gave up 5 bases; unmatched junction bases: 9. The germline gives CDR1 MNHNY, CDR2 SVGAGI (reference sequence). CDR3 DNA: TGTGCCAGCAGTCCCTCAGGACAGGGAGTAGATACGCAGTATTTT. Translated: CASSPSGQGVDTQYF.

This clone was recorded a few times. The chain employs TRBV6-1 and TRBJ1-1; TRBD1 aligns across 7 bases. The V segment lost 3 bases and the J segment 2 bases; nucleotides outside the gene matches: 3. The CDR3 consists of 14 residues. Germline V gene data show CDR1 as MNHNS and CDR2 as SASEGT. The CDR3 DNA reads TGTGCCAGCAGTGAGAACAGGGGTAACACTGAAGCTTTCTTT. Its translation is CASSENRGNTEAFF.

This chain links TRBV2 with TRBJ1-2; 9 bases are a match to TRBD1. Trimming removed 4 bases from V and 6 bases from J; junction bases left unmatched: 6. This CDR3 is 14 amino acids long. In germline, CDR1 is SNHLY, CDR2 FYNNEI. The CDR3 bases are TGTGCCAGCAGTGCGACAGGGGGAGACCATGGCTACACCTTC. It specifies CASSATGGDHGYTF.

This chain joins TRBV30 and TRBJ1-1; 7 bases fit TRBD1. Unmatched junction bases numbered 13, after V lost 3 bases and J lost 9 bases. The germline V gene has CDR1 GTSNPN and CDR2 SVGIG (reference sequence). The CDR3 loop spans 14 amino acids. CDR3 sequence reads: CAWSLTDRPGKAFF. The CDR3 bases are TGTGCCTGGAGCTTAACGGACAGGCCGGGGAAAGCTTTCTTT.

CDR3 DNA sequence: TGTGCCAGCAGTTACTCGGGGAGTTCCCCTGGCGGCTACACCTTC. Protein product: CASSYSGSSPGGYTF. The gene calls are TRBV6-2 or TRBV6-3 and TRBJ1-2; D call uncertain. Trimming removed 0 bases from V and 8 bases from J, with 16 bases in between. This CDR3 region has 15 residues. The V gene's germline CDR1 is MNHEY and CDR2 SVGEGT.

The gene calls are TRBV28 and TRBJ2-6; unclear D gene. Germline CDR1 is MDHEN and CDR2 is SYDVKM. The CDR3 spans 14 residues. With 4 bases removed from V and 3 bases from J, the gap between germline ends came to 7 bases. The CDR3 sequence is CASSSTGGANVLTF. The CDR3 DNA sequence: TGTGCCAGCAGTTCTACCGGTGGGGCCAACGTCCTGACTTTC.

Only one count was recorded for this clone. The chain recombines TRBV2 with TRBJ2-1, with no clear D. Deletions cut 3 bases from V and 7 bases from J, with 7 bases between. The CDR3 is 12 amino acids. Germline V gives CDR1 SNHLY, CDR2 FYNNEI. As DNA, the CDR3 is TGTGCCAGCAGTGAGGTGCGAAATGAGCAGTTCTTC. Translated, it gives CASSEVRNEQFF.

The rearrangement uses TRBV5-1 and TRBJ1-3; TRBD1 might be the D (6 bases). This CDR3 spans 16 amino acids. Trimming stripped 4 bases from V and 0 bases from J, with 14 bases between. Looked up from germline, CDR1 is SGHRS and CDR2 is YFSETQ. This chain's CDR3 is CASSVDRLYSGNTIYF. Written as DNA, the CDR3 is TGCGCCAGCAGCGTAGACAGGCTTTACTCTGGAAACACCATATATTTT.